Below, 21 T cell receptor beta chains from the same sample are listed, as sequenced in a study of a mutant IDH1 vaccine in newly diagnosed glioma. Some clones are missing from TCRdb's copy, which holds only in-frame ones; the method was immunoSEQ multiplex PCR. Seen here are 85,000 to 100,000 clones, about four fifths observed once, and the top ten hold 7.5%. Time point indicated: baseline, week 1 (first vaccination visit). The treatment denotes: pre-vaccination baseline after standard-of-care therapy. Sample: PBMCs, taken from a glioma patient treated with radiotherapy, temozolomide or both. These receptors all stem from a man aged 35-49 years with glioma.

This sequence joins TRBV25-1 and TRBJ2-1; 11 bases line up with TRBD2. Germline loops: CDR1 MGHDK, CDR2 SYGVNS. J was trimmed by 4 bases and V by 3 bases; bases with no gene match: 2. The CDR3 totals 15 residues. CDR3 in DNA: TGTGCCAGCAGTGAGGGGACTAGCGGATACAATGAGCAGTTCTTC. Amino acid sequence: CASSEGTSGYNEQFF. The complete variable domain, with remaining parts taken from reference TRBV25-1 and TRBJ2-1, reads EADIYQTPRYLVIGTGKKITLECSQTMGHDKMYWYQQDPGMELHLIHYSYGVNSTEKGDLSSESTVSRIRTEHFPLTLESARPSHTSQYLCASSEGTSGYNEQFFGPGTRLTVL.

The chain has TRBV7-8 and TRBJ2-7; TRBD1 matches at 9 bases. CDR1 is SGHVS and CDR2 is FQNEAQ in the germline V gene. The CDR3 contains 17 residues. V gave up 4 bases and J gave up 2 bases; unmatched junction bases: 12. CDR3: CASSSRTGTGLPYEQYF. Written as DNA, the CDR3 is TGTGCCAGCAGCTCCCGGACCGGGACAGGGTTACCCTACGAGCAGTACTTC.

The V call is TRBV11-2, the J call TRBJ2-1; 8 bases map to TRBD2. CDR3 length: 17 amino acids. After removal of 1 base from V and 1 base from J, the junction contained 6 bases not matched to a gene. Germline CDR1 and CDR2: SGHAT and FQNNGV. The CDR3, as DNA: TGTGCCAGCAGCTTAGGGCAGCGGGGGATTTCCTACAATGAGCAGTTCTTC. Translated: CASSLGQRGISYNEQFF.

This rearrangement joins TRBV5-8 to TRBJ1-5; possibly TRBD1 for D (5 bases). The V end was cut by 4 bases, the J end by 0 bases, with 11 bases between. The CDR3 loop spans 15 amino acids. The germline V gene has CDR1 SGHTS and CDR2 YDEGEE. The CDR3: CASSQRRGSNQPQHF. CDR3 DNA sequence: TGTGCCAGCAGCCAACGAAGGGGTAGCAATCAGCCCCAGCATTTT.

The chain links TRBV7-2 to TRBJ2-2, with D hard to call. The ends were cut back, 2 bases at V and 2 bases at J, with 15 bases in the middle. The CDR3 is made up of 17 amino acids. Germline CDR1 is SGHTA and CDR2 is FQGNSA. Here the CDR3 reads CASSLRPAVANTGELFF. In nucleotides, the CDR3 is TGTGCCAGCAGCTTACGGCCAGCCGTAGCAAACACCGGGGAGCTGTTTTTT.

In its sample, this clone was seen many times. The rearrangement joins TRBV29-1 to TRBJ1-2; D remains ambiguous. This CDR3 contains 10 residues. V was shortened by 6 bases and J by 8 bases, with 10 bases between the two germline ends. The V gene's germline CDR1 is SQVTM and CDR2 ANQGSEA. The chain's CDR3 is CSVMDEGYTF. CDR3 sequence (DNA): TGCAGCGTAATGGACGAGGGCTACACCTTC.

This chain's CDR3 is CASSLDGRGEQFF. The CDR3 DNA reads TGTGCCAGCAGCTTGGACGGCCGGGGTGAGCAGTTCTTC. The V and J genes are TRBV5-6 and TRBJ2-1; tentative D call: TRBD2 (5 bases). Germline CDR1 is SGHDT and CDR2 is YYEEEE. Deletions cut 0 bases from V and 9 bases from J, with 10 bases between. The CDR3 spans 13 residues.

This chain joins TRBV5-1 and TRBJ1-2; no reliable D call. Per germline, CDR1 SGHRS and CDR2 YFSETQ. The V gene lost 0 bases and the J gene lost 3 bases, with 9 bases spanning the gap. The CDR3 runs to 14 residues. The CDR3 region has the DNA TGCGCCAGCAGCTTGGCCGGGGAGGACTATGGCTACACCTTC. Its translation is CASSLAGEDYGYTF.

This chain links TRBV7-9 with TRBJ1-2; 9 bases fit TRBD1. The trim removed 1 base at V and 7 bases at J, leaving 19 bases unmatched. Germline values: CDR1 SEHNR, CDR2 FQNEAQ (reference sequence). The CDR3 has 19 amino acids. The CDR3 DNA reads TGTGCCAGCAGCTTAGTGAGGTGGGACAGGGTAAAAGTCTACTTTGGCTACACCTTC. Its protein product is CASSLVRWDRVKVYFGYTF.

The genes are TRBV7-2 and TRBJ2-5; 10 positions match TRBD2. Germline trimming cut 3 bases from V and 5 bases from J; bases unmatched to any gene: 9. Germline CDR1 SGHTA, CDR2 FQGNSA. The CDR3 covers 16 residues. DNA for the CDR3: TGTGCCAGCAGCTTTATAGCGGGAGGTTCGTTCGAGACCCAGTACTTC. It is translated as CASSFIAGGSFETQYF. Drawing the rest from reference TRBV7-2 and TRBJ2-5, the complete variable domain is GAGVSQSPSNKVTEKGKDVELRCDPISGHTALYWYRQSLGQGLEFLIYFQGNSAPDKSGLPSDRFSAERTGGSVSTLTIQRTQQEDSAVYLCASSFIAGGSFETQYFGPGTRLLVL.

The CDR3 here is CAWSVTGGADEQFF. CDR3 in DNA: TGTGCCTGGAGTGTTACCGGGGGGGCCGATGAGCAGTTCTTC. V and J are TRBV30 and TRBJ2-1; 8 positions agree with TRBD2. The CDR3 contains 14 residues. Germline loops: CDR1 GTSNPN, CDR2 SVGIG (reference sequence). Trimming at V came to 0 bases and at J to 8 bases, leaving 6 bases not matched to a gene.

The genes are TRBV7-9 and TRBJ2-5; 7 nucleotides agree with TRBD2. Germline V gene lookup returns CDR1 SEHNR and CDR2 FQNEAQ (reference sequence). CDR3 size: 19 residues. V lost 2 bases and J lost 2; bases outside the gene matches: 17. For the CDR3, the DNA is TGTGCCAGCAGCTTACTTTCCCCGGGACTAAAATTGGGGCAAGAGACCCAGTACTTC. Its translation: CASSLLSPGLKLGQETQYF. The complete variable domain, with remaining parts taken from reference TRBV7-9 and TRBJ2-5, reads DTGVSQNPRHKITKRGQNVTFRCDPISEHNRLYWYRQTLGQGPEFLTYFQNEAQLEKSRLLSDRFSAERPKGSFSTLEIQRTEQGDSAMYLCASSLLSPGLKLGQETQYFGPGTRLLVL.

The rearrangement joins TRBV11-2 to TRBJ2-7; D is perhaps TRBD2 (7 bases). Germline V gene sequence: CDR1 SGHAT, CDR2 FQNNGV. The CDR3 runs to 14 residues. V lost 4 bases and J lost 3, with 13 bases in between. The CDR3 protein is CASSSNREGYEQYF. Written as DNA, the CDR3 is TGTGCCAGCAGCTCGAACAGGGAGGGCTACGAGCAGTACTTC.

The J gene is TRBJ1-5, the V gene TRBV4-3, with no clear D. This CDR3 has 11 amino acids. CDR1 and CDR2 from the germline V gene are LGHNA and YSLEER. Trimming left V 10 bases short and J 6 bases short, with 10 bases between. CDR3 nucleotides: TGCGCCATCGTGAGGGTTCAGCCCCAGCATTTT. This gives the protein CAIVRVQPQHF.

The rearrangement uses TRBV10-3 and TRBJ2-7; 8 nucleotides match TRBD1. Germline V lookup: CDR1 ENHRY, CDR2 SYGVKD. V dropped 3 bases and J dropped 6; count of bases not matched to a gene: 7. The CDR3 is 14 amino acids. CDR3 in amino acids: CAISERDRGGEQYF. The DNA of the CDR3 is TGTGCCATCAGTGAAAGAGACAGGGGCGGCGAGCAGTACTTC.

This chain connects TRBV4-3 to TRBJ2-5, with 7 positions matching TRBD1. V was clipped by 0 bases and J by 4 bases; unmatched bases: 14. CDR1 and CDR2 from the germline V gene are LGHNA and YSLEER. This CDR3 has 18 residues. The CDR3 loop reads CASSQDPGDRVEGETQYF. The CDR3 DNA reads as TGCGCCAGCAGCCAAGATCCAGGAGACAGGGTAGAGGGAGAGACCCAGTACTTC.

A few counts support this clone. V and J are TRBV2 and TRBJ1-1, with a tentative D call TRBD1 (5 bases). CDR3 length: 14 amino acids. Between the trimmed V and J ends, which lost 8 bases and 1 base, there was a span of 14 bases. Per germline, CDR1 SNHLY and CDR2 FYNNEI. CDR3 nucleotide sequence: TGTGCCAGCGTCCAGGGAAGACAGAACACTGAAGCTTTCTTT. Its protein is CASVQGRQNTEAFF.

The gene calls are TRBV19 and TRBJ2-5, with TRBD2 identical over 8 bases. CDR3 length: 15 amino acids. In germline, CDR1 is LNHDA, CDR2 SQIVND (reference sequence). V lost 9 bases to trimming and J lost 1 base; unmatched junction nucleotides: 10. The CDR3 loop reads CASTMGSGIQETQYF. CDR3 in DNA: TGTGCCAGCACAATGGGTAGCGGGATCCAAGAGACCCAGTACTTC.

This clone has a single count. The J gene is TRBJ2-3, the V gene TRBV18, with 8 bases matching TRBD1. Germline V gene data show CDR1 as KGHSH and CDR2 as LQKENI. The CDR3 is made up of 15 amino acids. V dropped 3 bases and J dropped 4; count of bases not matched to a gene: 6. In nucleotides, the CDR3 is TGTGCCAGCTCACCCTCCGCGACAGGGGCAGATACGCAGTATTTT. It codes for CASSPSATGADTQYF.

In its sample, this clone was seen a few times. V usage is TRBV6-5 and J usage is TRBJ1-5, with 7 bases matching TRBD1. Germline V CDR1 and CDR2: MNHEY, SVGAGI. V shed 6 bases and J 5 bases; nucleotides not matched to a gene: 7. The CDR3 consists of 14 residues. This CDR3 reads CASRPQGSYQPQHF. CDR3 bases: TGTGCCAGCAGACCACAGGGGTCCTATCAGCCCCAGCATTTT.

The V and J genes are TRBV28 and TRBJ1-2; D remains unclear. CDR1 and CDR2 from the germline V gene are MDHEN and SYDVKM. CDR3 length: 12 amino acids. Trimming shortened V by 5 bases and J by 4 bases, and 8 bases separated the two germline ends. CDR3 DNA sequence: TGTGCCAGCAGTCCTACAGTCTATGGCTACACCTTC. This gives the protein CASSPTVYGYTF.